This T cell receptor (beta chain) was recorded in a study of blood T cell repertoires in COVID-19. For the study at large: T cells, B-cell-depleted T cells, or PBMCs provided the cDNA or gDNA that served as material.

Original processing methods: Amplification of reference gene primers was used by the study to estimate nucleated cell counts. Some clones are missing from TCRdb's copy, which holds only in-frame ones; the method was immunoSEQ multiplex PCR. That table supplies the V and J calls and clone size; D and trimming were determined from the DNA. This table has about 160,000 clones, 90% to 95% appearing once. V dropped 7 bases and J dropped 4; count of bases not matched to a gene: 8. Germline CDR1 is MDHEN and CDR2 is SYDVKM. The CDR3 sequence is 14 residues long. The source material was peripheral blood. The TCR was taken from a man aged 50 or older with acute or convalescent COVID-19. The chain recombines TRBV28 with TRBJ1-2; 8 bases are shared with TRBD1. CDR3 coding DNA: TGTGCCAGCACTCAGGGGGCGCAGGGCTATGGCTACACCTTC. It codes for CASTQGAQGYGYTF.